These 14 T cell receptor beta chains originate from one sample sequenced in a study of metastatic and nonmetastatic thyroid tumors. TCRdb re-clonotyped the PCR reads via MiXCR. This table holds about 13,000 clones, 25% to 35% found once. All patients were untreated before thyroid surgery. The sample was tumor tissue. Receptors originate from a female donor with papillary thyroid cancer or a benign thyroid nodule (not recorded which). Some clones in this sample may be carry-over from other donors' samples.

This chain links TRBV10-2 with TRBJ2-5; D not certain. Per the germline V gene, CDR1 is WSHSY and CDR2 is SAAADI. The V end lost 3 bases, the J end lost 6 bases, and 14 bases lay between the germline ends. This CDR3 is built from 14 residues. CDR3 sequence reads: CASSESDLGQTQYF. CDR3 nucleotides: TGCGCCAGCAGTGAATCGGACCTCGGGCAGACCCAGTACTTC.

The table lists this clone with a few counts. One end of the junction fails to match germline, which may point to a read error. The rearrangement uses TRBV27 and TRBJ2-1, with TRBD2 as a possible D gene (6 bases). This CDR3 contains 16 residues. The germline V gene has CDR1 MNHEY and CDR2 SMNVEV (reference sequence). CDR3 nucleotides: TGTGCCAGCAGTCCCTTCCTAGCGAACTCCTACAATGAGAAGTTCTTC. It yields the protein CASSPFLANSYNEKFF.

By proportion, this clone is medium-sized. The genes are TRBV12-3 or TRBV12-4 and TRBJ2-1; D is unclear. The CDR3 has 18 amino acids. Between the trimmed V and J ends, which lost 6 bases and 5 bases, there was a span of 26 bases. This CDR3 reads CASSRPRFGPSVHNEQFF. DNA for the CDR3: TGTGCCAGCAGCCGACCCCGGTTTGGTCCGTCTGTTCACAATGAGCAGTTCTTC.

This chain uses TRBV11-2 with TRBJ2-2; no clear D. Deletions cut 2 bases from V and 4 bases from J, with 8 bases between. CDR1 and CDR2 from the germline V gene are SGHAT and FQNNGV. The CDR3 contains 14 residues. CDR3 coding DNA: TGTGCCAGCAGCTTAATGGGCTCCACCGGGGAGCTGTTTTTT. Its translation: CASSLMGSTGELFF.

There are a few counts of this clone. The chain is built from TRBV11-2 and TRBJ2-7; a weak D match, TRBD2 (6 bases). Trimming removed 5 bases at V and 1 base at J, with 15 bases between. Germline V gene data show CDR1 as SGHAT and CDR2 as FQNNGV. The CDR3 consists of 15 residues. The CDR3 protein is CASSPGVQGSYEQYF. In nucleotides, the CDR3 is TGTGCCAGCAGCCCGGGAGTCCAGGGTTCCTACGAGCAGTACTTC.

By proportion, this clone is medium-sized. The chain uses TRBV12-3 or TRBV12-4 and TRBJ1-2; D ambiguous. The CDR3 runs 15 residues. The ends were cut back, 7 bases at V and 5 bases at J, with 20 bases in the middle. CDR3 in DNA: TGTGCCAGCAAATATGGACCGGCAGTAAGATATGGCTACACCTTC. Residues: CASKYGPAVRYGYTF.

V and J are TRBV5-1 and TRBJ1-6, with a weak D call TRBD1 (5 bases). V shed 0 bases and J shed 7 bases, with 11 bases lying between them. The CDR3 consists of 15 residues. Germline V gene lookup returns CDR1 SGHRS and CDR2 YFSETQ. The CDR3 bases are TGCGCCAGCAGCTTGGCTGGGGCGACCAATTCACCCCTCCACTTT. This sequence encodes CASSLAGATNSPLHF.

This clone is classed as medium-sized. This chain connects TRBV20-1 to TRBJ1-1, with TRBD1 identical over 7 bases. V shed 0 bases and J 9 bases; nucleotides not matched to a gene: 10. CDR1 and CDR2 (germline): DFQATT, SNEGSKA (reference sequence). The CDR3 has 14 amino acids. The CDR3 protein is CSARDRGGSMQAFF. The CDR3 nucleotides are TGCAGTGCTAGAGATAGAGGGGGCTCGATGCAAGCTTTCTTT.

V gene TRBV20-1 combines with J gene TRBJ1-1, with 8 bases fitting TRBD1. The junction had 18 bases not matched to a gene; V was cut back by 0 bases and J by 6 bases. The CDR3 totals 18 residues. Germline V gives CDR1 DFQATT, CDR2 SNEGSKA (reference sequence). In nucleotides, the CDR3 is TGCAGTGCTAGAGATACCCCCGGACAGGGTAGTATGGTGGCTGAAGCTTTCTTT. Encoded protein: CSARDTPGQGSMVAEAFF.

In its sample, this clone was seen many times. The chain employs TRBV7-8 and TRBJ2-7, with 12 bases matching TRBD2. This CDR3 contains 16 residues. The germline gives CDR1 SGHVS, CDR2 FQNEAQ. With V trimmed by 6 bases and J by 5 bases, 11 bases remained unmatched. The CDR3 reads CASSPGTSGLYDEQYF. CDR3 in DNA: TGTGCCAGCAGTCCAGGGACTAGCGGGCTATACGACGAGCAGTACTTC. The full variable domain, its missing parts supplied by reference TRBV7-8 and TRBJ2-7, is GAGVSQSPRYKVAKRGQDVALRCDPISGHVSLFWYQQALGQGPEFLTYFQNEAQLDKSGLPSDRFFAERPEGSVSTLKIQRTQQEDSAVYLCASSPGTSGLYDEQYFGPGTRLTVT.

The chain couples TRBV6-5 to TRBJ2-6, with D unclear. The germline V gene has CDR1 MNHEY and CDR2 SVGAGI. The V and J ends lost 2 bases and 5 bases respectively, with 10 bases between them. The CDR3 contains 15 residues. The CDR3 nucleotides are TGTGCCAGCAGTTACGGGTGTGTCTGGGCCAACGTCCTGACTTTC. Translating gives CASSYGCVWANVLTF.

The chain uses TRBV7-2 and TRBJ2-1; D possibly corresponds to TRBD1 (6 bases). CDR1 is SGHTA and CDR2 is FQGNSA in the germline V gene. CDR3 size: 12 residues. The V end lost 4 bases, the J end lost 9 bases, and 10 bases lay between the germline ends. The CDR3 protein is CASSSQGTEQFF. Written as DNA, the CDR3 is TGTGCCAGCAGCTCCCAGGGGACTGAGCAGTTCTTC.

This chain joins TRBV5-1 and TRBJ2-7; TRBD2 agrees at 8 bases. V was pared by 3 bases and J by 2 bases, with 7 bases of the junction left unmatched. The CDR3 totals 15 residues. Germline V CDR1 and CDR2: SGHRS, YFSETQ. CDR3 residues: CASSSGTRAPYEQYF. The CDR3, as DNA: TGCGCCAGCAGCTCCGGGACTAGAGCCCCCTACGAGCAGTACTTC.

This clone turned up a few times. This sequence joins TRBV6-5 and TRBJ1-4; no reliable D call. The V end lost 5 bases, the J end lost 6 bases, and 10 bases lay between the germline ends. CDR3 length: 13 residues. Germline V gives CDR1 MNHEY, CDR2 SVGAGI. The CDR3 DNA reads TGTGCCAGCAGTCCCCAGGACCATGAAAAACTGTTTTTT. Translated: CASSPQDHEKLFF.